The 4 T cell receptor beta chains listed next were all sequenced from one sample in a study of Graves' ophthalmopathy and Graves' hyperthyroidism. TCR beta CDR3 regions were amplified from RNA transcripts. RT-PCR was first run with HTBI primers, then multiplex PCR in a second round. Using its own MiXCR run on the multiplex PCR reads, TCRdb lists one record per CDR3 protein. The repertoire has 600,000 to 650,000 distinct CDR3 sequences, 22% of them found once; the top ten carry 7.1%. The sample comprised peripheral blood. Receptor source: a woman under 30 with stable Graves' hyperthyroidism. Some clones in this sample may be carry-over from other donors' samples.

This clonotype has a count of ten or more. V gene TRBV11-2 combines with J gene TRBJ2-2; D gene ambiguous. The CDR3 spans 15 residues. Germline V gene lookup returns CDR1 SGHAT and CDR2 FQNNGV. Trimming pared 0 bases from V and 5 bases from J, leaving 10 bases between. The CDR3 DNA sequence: TGTGCCAGCAGCTTAGAACAACTTCCTACCGGGGAGCTGTTTTTT. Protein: CASSLEQLPTGELFF.

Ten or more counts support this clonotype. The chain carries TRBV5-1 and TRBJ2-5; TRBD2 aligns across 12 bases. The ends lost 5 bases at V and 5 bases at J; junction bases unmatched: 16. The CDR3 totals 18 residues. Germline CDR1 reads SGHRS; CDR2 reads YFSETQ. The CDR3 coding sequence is TGCGCCAGCAGGAGGGGGGTACTAGCGGGAGGAATCATGGAGACCCAGTACTTC. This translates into CASRRGVLAGGIMETQYF.

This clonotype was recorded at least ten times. In nucleotides, the CDR3 is TGTGCCACCAGCAGAGATCAACAGGGAGGGGGCGAGCAGTACTTC. This codes for CATSRDQQGGGEQYF. The chain carries TRBV15 and TRBJ2-7, with a weak D call TRBD2 (7 bases). The V end lost 0 bases, the J end lost 6 bases, and 15 bases lay between the germline ends. CDR3 length: 15 amino acids. From germline, CDR1 is LNHNV and CDR2 YYDKDF (reference sequence).

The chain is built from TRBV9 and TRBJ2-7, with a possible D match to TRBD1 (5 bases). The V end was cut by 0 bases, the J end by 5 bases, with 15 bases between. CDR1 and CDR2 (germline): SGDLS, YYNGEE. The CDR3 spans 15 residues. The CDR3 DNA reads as TGTGCCAGCAGCGTAGGGGGCGCTTTCTTTCACGAGCAGTACTTC. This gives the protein CASSVGGAFFHEQYF.